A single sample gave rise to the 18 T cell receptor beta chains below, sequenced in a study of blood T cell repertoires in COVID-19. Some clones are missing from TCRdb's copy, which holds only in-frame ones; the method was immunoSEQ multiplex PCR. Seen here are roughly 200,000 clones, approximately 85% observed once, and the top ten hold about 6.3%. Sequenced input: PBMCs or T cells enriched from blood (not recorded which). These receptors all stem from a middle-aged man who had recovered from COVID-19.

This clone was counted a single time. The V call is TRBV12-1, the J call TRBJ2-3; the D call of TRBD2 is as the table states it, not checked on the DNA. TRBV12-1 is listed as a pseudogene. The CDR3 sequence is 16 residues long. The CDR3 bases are TGTGCCAGCAGCATGGGGACTAGCGGGATTACGAATACGCAGTATTTT. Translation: CASSMGTSGITNTQYF.

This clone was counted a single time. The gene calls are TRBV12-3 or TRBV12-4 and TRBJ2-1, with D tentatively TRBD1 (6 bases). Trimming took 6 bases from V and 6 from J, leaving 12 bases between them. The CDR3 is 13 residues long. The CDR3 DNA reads TGTGCCAGCAGGCAACAGGGTTCCAATGAGCAGTTCTTC. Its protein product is CASRQQGSNEQFF.

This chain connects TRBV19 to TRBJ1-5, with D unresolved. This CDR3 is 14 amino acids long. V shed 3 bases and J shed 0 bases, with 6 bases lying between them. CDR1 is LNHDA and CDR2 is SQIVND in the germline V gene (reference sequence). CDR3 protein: CASSMTSSNQPQHF. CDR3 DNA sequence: TGTGCCAGTAGTATGACAAGTAGCAATCAGCCCCAGCATTTT.

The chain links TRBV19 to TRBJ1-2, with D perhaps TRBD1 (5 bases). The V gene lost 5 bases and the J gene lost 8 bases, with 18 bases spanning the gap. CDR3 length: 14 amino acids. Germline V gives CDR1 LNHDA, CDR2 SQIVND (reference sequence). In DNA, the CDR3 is TGTGCCAGTAGTTCTCGGACAATAGGGAACGGCTACACCTTC. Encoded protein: CASSSRTIGNGYTF.

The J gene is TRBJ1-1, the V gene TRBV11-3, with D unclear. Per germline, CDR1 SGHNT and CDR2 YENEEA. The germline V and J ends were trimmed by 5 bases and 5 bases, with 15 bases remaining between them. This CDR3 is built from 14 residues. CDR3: CASSDPKRVTEAFF. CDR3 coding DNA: TGTGCCAGCAGCGACCCCAAGAGGGTTACTGAAGCTTTCTTT.

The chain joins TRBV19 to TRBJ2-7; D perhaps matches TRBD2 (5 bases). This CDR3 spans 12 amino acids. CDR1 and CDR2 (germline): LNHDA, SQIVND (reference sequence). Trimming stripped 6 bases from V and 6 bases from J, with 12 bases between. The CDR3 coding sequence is TGTGCCAGTAGCCCTTCGGGGAGCGAGCAGTACTTC. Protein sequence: CASSPSGSEQYF.

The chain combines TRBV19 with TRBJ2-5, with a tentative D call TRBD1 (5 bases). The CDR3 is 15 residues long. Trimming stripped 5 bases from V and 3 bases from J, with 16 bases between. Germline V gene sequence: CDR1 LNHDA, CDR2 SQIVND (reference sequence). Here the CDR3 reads CASSEVTGGKETQYF. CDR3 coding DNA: TGTGCCAGTAGTGAGGTTACAGGTGGGAAAGAGACCCAGTACTTC.

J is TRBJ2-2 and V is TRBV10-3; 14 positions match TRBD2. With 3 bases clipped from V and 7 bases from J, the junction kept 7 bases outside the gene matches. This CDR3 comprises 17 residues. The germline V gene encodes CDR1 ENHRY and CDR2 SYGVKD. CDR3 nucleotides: TGTGCCATCAGTGAACCCGGGACTAGCGGGAGAGGCGGGGAGCTGTTTTTT. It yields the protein CAISEPGTSGRGGELFF.

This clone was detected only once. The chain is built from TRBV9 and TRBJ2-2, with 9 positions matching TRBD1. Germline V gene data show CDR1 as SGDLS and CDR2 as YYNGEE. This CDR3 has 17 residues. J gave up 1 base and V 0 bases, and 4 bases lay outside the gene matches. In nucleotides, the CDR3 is TGTGCCAGCAGCGTAGGGACAGGGGCGTTGAACACCGGGGAGCTGTTTTTT. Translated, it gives CASSVGTGALNTGELFF. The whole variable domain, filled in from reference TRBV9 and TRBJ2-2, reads DSGVTQTPKHLITATGQRVTLRCSPRSGDLSVYWYQQSLDQGLQFLIQYYNGEERAKGNILERFSAQQFPDLHSELNLSSLELGDSALYFCASSVGTGALNTGELFFGEGSRLTVL.

The CDR3 nucleotides are TGTGCCAGCAGCGAGGTGGAGAGCGGGGCCCAAACGCAGTATTTT. This sequence encodes CASSEVESGAQTQYF. V usage is TRBV5-4 and J usage is TRBJ2-3; 7 positions match TRBD2. CDR3 length: 15 residues. The germline CDR1 and CDR2 sequences are SGHNT and YYREEE (reference sequence). Unmatched junction bases numbered 14, after V lost 4 bases and J lost 9 bases.

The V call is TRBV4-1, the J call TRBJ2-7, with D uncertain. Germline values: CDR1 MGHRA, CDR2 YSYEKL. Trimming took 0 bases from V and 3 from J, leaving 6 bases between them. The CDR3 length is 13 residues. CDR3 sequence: CASSQEVSYEQYF. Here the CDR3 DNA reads TGCGCCAGCAGCCAAGAGGTCAGCTACGAGCAGTACTTC.

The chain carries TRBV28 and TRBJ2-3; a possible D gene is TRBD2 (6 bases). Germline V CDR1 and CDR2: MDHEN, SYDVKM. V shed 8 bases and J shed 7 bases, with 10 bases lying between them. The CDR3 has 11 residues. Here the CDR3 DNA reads TGTGCCAGCCTACGGGGGAATACGCAGTATTTT. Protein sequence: CASLRGNTQYF. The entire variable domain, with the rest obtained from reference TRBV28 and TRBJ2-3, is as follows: DVKVTQSSRYLVKRTGEKVFLECVQDMDHENMFWYRQDPGLGLRLIYFSYDVKMKEKGDIPEGYSVSREKKERFSLILESASTNQTSMYLCASLRGNTQYFGPGTRLTVL.

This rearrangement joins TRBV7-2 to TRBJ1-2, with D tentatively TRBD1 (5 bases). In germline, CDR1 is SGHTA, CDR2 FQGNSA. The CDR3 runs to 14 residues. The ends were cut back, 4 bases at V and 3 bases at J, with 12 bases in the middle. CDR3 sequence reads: CASSSYGADYGYTF. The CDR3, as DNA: TGTGCCAGCAGCTCTTATGGGGCGGACTATGGCTACACCTTC.

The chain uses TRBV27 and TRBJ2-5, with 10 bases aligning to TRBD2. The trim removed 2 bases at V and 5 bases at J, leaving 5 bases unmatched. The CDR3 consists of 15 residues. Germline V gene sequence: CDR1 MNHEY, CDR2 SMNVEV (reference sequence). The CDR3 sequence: CASSLLAGVGETQYF. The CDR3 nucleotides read TGTGCCAGCAGTTTACTAGCGGGAGTGGGGGAGACCCAGTACTTC.

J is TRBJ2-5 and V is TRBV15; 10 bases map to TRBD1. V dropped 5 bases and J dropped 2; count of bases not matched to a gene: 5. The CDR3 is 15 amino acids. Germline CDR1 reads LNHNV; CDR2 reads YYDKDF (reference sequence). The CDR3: CATSLGQGGQETQYF. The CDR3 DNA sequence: TGTGCCACCAGCCTCGGACAGGGGGGGCAAGAGACCCAGTACTTC. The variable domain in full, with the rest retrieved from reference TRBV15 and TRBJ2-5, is DAMVIQNPRYQVTQFGKPVTLSCSQTLNHNVMYWYQQKSSQAPKLLFHYYDKDFNNEADTPDNFQSRRPNTSFCFLDIRSPGLGDTAMYLCATSLGQGGQETQYFGPGTRLLVL.

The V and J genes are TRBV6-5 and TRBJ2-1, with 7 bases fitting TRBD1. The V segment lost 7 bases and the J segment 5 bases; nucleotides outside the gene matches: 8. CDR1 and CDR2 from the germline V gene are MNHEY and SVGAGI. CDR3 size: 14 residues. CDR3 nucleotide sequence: TGTGCCAGCACTTGGCAGGGGGTGAACAATGAGCAGTTCTTC. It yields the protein CASTWQGVNNEQFF.

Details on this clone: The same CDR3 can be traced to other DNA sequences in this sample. The CDR3 loop is CASSYSGGDYGYTF. The CDR3 region has the DNA TGTGCCAGCAGTTACTCGGGAGGGGACTATGGCTACACCTTC. This chain joins TRBV6-5 and TRBJ1-2; possible D gene TRBD1, 5 bases. Trimming left V 0 bases short and J 3 bases short, with 8 bases between. Germline CDR1 and CDR2: MNHEY and SVGAGI. The CDR3 runs to 14 residues.

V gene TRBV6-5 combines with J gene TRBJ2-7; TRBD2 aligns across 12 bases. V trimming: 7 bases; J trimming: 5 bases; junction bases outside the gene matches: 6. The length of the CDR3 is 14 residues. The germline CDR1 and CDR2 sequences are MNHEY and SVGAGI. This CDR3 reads CASTRLAGAHEQYF. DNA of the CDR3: TGTGCCAGCACGCGACTAGCGGGAGCACACGAGCAGTACTTC.